One and the same sample provided the 24 T cell receptor beta chains below, sequenced in a study of cytomegalovirus exposure and HLA in healthy donors. Produced via immunoSEQ multiplex PCR; TCRdb's table is partial and in-frame only. The profile shows tens of thousands of clones, approximately 90% of them singletons. The material sequenced was PBMCs. Source of these receptors: a young woman in good health and CMV-seronegative.

The rearrangement links TRBV6-5 to TRBJ2-1, with 7 nucleotides matching TRBD2. J lost 8 bases, V lost 2 bases, and 9 bases had no gene match. CDR1 is MNHEY, CDR2 SVGAGI, per germline. CDR3 length: 15 amino acids. CDR3 amino acids: CASSYISSGVDEQFF. In DNA form, the CDR3 reads TGTGCCAGCAGTTACATCTCCAGCGGGGTAGATGAGCAGTTCTTC.

Only one count was recorded for this clone. This sequence joins TRBV27 and TRBJ1-3; TRBD1 matches at 7 bases. V shed 5 bases and J 4 bases; nucleotides not matched to a gene: 8. Germline V gene data show CDR1 as MNHEY and CDR2 as SMNVEV (reference sequence). The CDR3 is 15 residues long. The CDR3 DNA is TGTGCCAGCAGTCTGAGACAGGGATCGGGAAACACCATATATTTT. Its translation: CASSLRQGSGNTIYF.

The chain uses TRBV27 and TRBJ1-3; D ambiguous. Deletions cut 1 base from V and 4 bases from J, with 8 bases between. Germline assignment: CDR1 MNHEY and CDR2 SMNVEV (reference sequence). The CDR3 is 14 amino acids. This CDR3 is CASSLFRGGNTIYF. CDR3 DNA: TGTGCCAGCAGTTTATTCCGCGGAGGAAACACCATATATTTT.

V is TRBV7-2 and J is TRBJ1-1; D gene uncertain. The germline CDR1 and CDR2 sequences are SGHTA and FQGNSA. The CDR3 loop spans 16 amino acids. V was pared by 1 base and J by 7 bases, with 19 bases between. CDR3 sequence reads: CASSLVVAGQPREAFF. In nucleotides, the CDR3 is TGTGCCAGCAGCTTAGTAGTCGCAGGTCAACCCCGTGAAGCTTTCTTT.

The chain links TRBV10-1 to TRBJ2-7, with a tentative D call TRBD1 (6 bases). The CDR3 runs 14 residues. With 6 bases removed from V and 3 bases from J, the gap between germline ends came to 15 bases. Germline lookup yields CDR1 WNHNN and CDR2 SYGVQD (reference sequence). CDR3 loop: CASRGRTVDYEQYF. The CDR3 DNA reads TGCGCCAGCAGAGGCCGGACAGTCGACTACGAGCAGTACTTC.

In its sample, this clone was seen once. DNA for the CDR3: TGTGCCAGCAGCACGGGACAGGGAGGAGAGACCCAGTACTTC. This codes for CASSTGQGGETQYF. V and J are TRBV9 and TRBJ2-5, with 9 bases lining up with TRBD1. Germline V lookup: CDR1 SGDLS, CDR2 YYNGEE. V dropped 4 bases and J dropped 4; count of bases not matched to a gene: 5. There are 14 residues in the CDR3.

V usage is TRBV19 and J usage is TRBJ2-7; 8 positions match TRBD2. Germline V CDR1 and CDR2: LNHDA, SQIVND (reference sequence). V shed 8 bases and J 3 bases; nucleotides not matched to a gene: 3. This CDR3 spans 12 amino acids. CDR3 bases: TGTGCCAGTCGGGGGGGGAACTACGAGCAGTACTTC. Its translation: CASRGGNYEQYF.

This chain connects TRBV5-1 to TRBJ2-1, with D possibly TRBD2 on 5 matching bases. CDR3 length equals 17 residues. Between the trimmed V and J ends, which lost 2 bases and 5 bases, there was a span of 20 bases. Germline CDR1 reads SGHRS; CDR2 reads YFSETQ. CDR3 bases: TGCGCCAGCAGCTTTCCTCAGGATCGTATCGGGAACAATGAGCAGTTCTTC. Its translation is CASSFPQDRIGNNEQFF.

This clone has a single count. The rearrangement joins TRBV6-5 to TRBJ2-3; D possibly corresponds to TRBD2 (6 bases). V dropped 2 bases and J dropped 2 bases, with 11 bases sitting between them. Germline V gene lookup returns CDR1 MNHEY and CDR2 SVGAGI. The CDR3 consists of 15 residues. CDR3 region: CASSYMGGSTDTQYF. The CDR3 coding sequence is TGTGCCAGCAGTTACATGGGGGGTTCCACAGATACGCAGTATTTT.

V is TRBV5-1 and J is TRBJ1-3; D is undetermined. V lost 0 bases to trimming and J lost 0 bases, with 7 bases between them. CDR1 is SGHRS and CDR2 is YFSETQ in the germline V gene. There are 15 residues in the CDR3. This chain's CDR3 is CASSLAPYSGNTIYF. The CDR3 nucleotides are TGCGCCAGCAGCTTGGCCCCCTACTCTGGAAACACCATATATTTT.

V and J are TRBV27 and TRBJ2-7; 10 bases line up with TRBD1. Germline CDR1 and CDR2: MNHEY and SMNVEV (reference sequence). The CDR3 runs 15 residues. V lost 6 bases and J lost 2; bases outside the gene matches: 7. CDR3 in DNA: TGTGCCAGCAGGGGGGGACAGGGGCGCACCTACGAGCAGTACTTC. This encodes CASRGGQGRTYEQYF.

J is TRBJ2-1 and V is TRBV7-3; a weak D match, TRBD1 (6 bases). Trimming pared 2 bases from V and 7 bases from J, leaving 15 bases between. The CDR3 sequence is 15 residues long. CDR1 and CDR2 from the germline V gene are SGHTA and FQGTGA. The CDR3: CASSLWAGDLNEQFF. The CDR3 region has the DNA TGTGCCAGCAGCTTATGGGCAGGGGATCTGAATGAGCAGTTCTTC.

The CDR3 here is CASSLKGAQYEQYF. CDR3 DNA sequence: TGTGCCAGCAGCTTAAAGGGGGCGCAGTACGAGCAGTACTTC. The chain recombines TRBV7-9 with TRBJ2-7; 7 bases match TRBD1. The CDR3 is made up of 14 amino acids. The germline gives CDR1 SEHNR, CDR2 FQNEAQ (reference sequence). The ends lost 2 bases at V and 4 bases at J; junction bases unmatched: 5.

This clone was found once. The gene calls are TRBV27 and TRBJ1-5; D is possibly TRBD1 (5 bases). Deletions cut 3 bases from V and 6 bases from J, with 12 bases between. The V gene's germline CDR1 is MNHEY and CDR2 SMNVEV (reference sequence). The CDR3 runs to 14 residues. The CDR3 protein is CASSFIGGVQPQHF. The CDR3 nucleotides read TGTGCCAGCAGTTTTATAGGAGGGGTTCAGCCCCAGCATTTT.

This sequence joins TRBV27 and TRBJ2-7; 13 bases fit TRBD2. Germline V gives CDR1 MNHEY, CDR2 SMNVEV (reference sequence). The V and J ends lost 4 bases and 6 bases, in that order; junction bases with no gene match: 6. This CDR3 contains 15 residues. CDR3 sequence (DNA): TGTGCCAGCAGTTCTGGACTAGCGGGAGTCTCCGAGCAGTACTTC. Protein product: CASSSGLAGVSEQYF.

This rearrangement joins TRBV2 to TRBJ2-3, with D possibly TRBD2 on 5 matching bases. V was trimmed by 5 bases and J by 0 bases, leaving 6 bases between them. The CDR3 contains 13 residues. Per the germline V gene, CDR1 is SNHLY and CDR2 is FYNNEI. The CDR3 here is CASSWESTDTQYF. Here the CDR3 DNA reads TGTGCCAGCAGTTGGGAGAGCACAGATACGCAGTATTTT.

The chain combines TRBV27 with TRBJ1-1; tentative D call: TRBD1 (5 bases). This CDR3 region has 15 residues. CDR1 is MNHEY and CDR2 is SMNVEV in the germline V gene (reference sequence). V lost 0 bases and J 2 bases, leaving 10 bases between the germline ends. CDR3 DNA sequence: TGTGCCAGCAGTTTATCCTGGACATTAAACACTGAAGCTTTCTTT. Translated: CASSLSWTLNTEAFF.

The V call is TRBV19, the J call TRBJ2-7, with TRBD2 matching 8 bases. The V and J ends lost 4 bases and 2 bases, in that order; junction bases with no gene match: 4. The CDR3 consists of 14 residues. Germline V lookup: CDR1 LNHDA, CDR2 SQIVND (reference sequence). The CDR3 region has the DNA TGTGCCAGTAGTACCCGGGAGGGCGCCTACGAGCAGTACTTC. Its protein product is CASSTREGAYEQYF.

This sequence joins TRBV30 and TRBJ1-1; D is possibly TRBD1 (6 bases). Germline CDR1 is GTSNPN and CDR2 is SVGIG (reference sequence). The CDR3 is 13 amino acids. V was shortened by 2 bases and J by 1 base, with 8 bases between the two germline ends. CDR3 in amino acids: CAWSPTGNTEAFF. CDR3 bases: TGTGCCTGGAGTCCGACAGGGAACACTGAAGCTTTCTTT.

CDR3 bases: TGCGCCAGCAGCTTGGAACTAGACCCCGGGACACGGGTCTACGAGCAGTACTTC. It specifies CASSLELDPGTRVYEQYF. V and J are TRBV5-1 and TRBJ2-7; possibly TRBD1 for D (6 bases). CDR1 and CDR2 (germline): SGHRS, YFSETQ. This CDR3 contains 18 residues. Trimming left V 0 bases short and J 3 bases short, with 22 bases between.

This chain connects TRBV7-2 to TRBJ2-2; the D gene is possibly TRBD1 (5 bases). The CDR3 extends over 16 amino acids. Germline CDR1 is SGHTA and CDR2 is FQGNSA. The V end lost 1 base, the J end lost 3 bases, and 12 bases lay between the germline ends. CDR3 sequence: CASSLGVGAHTGELFF. In nucleotides, the CDR3 is TGTGCCAGCAGCTTAGGGGTAGGGGCTCACACCGGGGAGCTGTTTTTT.

The V and J genes are TRBV4-2 and TRBJ2-3; 7 nucleotides agree with TRBD2. The CDR3 runs 13 residues. The junction had 6 bases not matched to a gene; V was cut back by 4 bases and J by 8 bases. Germline values: CDR1 LGHNA, CDR2 YNFKEQ. The CDR3 region is CASSPRLARTQYF. In nucleotides, the CDR3 is TGTGCCAGCAGCCCCCGACTAGCTCGTACGCAGTATTTT.

The CDR3 loop reads CASSQGDPRVDEQYF. CDR3 in DNA: TGCGCCAGCAGCCAAGGTGACCCGAGGGTCGACGAGCAGTACTTC. The chain has TRBV5-1 and TRBJ2-7; TRBD2 is a possible D gene (5 bases). Germline CDR1 SGHRS, CDR2 YFSETQ. The CDR3 covers 15 residues. Trimming stripped 4 bases from V and 5 bases from J, with 19 bases between.

The V gene is TRBV28, the J gene TRBJ1-1; D remains unclear. The V gene lost 2 bases and the J gene lost 1 base, with 8 bases spanning the gap. CDR1 MDHEN and CDR2 SYDVKM come from the germline V gene. The CDR3 runs 14 residues. CDR3 sequence reads: CASSLIYQNTEAFF. CDR3 nucleotide sequence: TGTGCCAGCAGTTTAATCTATCAGAACACTGAAGCTTTCTTT.